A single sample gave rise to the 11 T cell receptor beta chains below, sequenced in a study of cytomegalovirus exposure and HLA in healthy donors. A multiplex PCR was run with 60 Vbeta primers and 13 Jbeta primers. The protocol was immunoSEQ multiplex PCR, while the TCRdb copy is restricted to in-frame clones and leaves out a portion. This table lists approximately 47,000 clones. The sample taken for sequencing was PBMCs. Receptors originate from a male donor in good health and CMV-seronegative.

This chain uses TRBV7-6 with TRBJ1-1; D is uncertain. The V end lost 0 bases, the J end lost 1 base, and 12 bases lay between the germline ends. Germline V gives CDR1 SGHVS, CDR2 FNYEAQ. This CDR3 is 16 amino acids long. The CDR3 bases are TGTGCCAGCAGCTTAGCGCCGGTGCGGAGGAACACTGAAGCTTTCTTT. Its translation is CASSLAPVRRNTEAFF. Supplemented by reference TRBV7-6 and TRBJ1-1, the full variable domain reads GAGVSQSPRYKVTKRGQDVALRCDPISGHVSLYWYRQALGQGPEFLTYFNYEAQQDKSGLPNDRFSAERPEGSISTLTIQRTEQRDSAMYRCASSLAPVRRNTEAFFGQGTRLTVV.

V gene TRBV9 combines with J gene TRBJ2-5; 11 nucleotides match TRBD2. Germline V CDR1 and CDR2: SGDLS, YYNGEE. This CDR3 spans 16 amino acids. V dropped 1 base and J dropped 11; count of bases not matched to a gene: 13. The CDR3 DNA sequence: TGTGCCAGCAGCGTATCCGACCTGGGACTAGCGGCAAAGCAGTACTTC. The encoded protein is CASSVSDLGLAAKQYF.

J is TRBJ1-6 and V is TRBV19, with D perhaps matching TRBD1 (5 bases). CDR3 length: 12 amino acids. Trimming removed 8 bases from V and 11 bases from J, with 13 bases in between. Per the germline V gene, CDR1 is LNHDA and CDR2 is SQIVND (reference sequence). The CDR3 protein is CASGQSGAPLHF. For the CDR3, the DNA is TGTGCCAGTGGACAATCGGGTGCACCCCTCCACTTT.

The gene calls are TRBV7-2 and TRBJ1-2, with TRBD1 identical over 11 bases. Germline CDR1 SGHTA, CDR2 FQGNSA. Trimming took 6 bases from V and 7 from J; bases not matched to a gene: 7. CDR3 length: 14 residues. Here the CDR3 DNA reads TGTGCCAGCAGGGAGGACAGGGGGCCCTCTGGCTACACCTTC. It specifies CASREDRGPSGYTF.

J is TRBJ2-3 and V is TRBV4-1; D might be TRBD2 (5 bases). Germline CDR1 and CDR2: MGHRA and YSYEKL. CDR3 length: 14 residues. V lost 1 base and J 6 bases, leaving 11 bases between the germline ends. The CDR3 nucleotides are TGCGCCAGCAGCCAAGGGGGAGTTTCGGATACGCAGTATTTT. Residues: CASSQGGVSDTQYF.

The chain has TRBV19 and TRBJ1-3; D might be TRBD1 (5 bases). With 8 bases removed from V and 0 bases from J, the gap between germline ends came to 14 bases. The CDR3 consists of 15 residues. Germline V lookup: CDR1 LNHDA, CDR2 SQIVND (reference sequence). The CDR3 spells CASLDRTYSGNTIYF. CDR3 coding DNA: TGTGCCAGTTTAGACAGAACTTACTCTGGAAACACCATATATTTT. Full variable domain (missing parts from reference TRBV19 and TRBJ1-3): DGGITQSPKYLFRKEGQNVTLSCEQNLNHDAMYWYRQDPGQGLRLIYYSQIVNDFQKGDIAEGYSVSREKKESFPLTVTSAQKNPTAFYLCASLDRTYSGNTIYFGEGSWLTVV.

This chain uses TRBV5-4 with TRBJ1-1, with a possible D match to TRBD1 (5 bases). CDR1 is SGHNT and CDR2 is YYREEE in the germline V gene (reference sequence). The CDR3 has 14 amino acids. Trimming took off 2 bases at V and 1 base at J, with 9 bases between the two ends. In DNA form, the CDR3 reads TGTGCCAGCAGCTTTTCCCAGGGGAACACTGAAGCTTTCTTT. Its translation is CASSFSQGNTEAFF.

The CDR3 nucleotides are TGTGCCAGCAGCTCAATGGGGGGTCACACTGAAGCTTTCTTT. Its protein product is CASSSMGGHTEAFF. The chain couples TRBV5-4 to TRBJ1-1, with a weak D call TRBD1 (5 bases). Trimming pared 3 bases from V and 3 bases from J, leaving 12 bases between. This CDR3 is 14 amino acids long. Germline assignment: CDR1 SGHNT and CDR2 YYREEE (reference sequence).

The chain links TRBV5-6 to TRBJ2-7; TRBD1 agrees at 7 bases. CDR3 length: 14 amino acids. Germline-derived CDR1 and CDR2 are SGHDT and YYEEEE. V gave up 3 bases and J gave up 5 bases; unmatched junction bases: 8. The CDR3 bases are TGTGCCAGCAGCTCCCAGGGGGTGCTCCACGAGCAGTACTTC. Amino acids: CASSSQGVLHEQYF.

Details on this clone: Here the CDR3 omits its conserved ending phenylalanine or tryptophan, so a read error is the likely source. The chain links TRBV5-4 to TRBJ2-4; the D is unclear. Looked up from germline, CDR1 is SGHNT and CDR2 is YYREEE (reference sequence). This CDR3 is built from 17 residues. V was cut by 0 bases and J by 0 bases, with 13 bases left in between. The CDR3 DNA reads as TGTGCCAGCAGCTTGGATCCCCAGCTTCTAGCCAAAAACATTCAGTACCTC. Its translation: CASSLDPQLLAKNIQYL.

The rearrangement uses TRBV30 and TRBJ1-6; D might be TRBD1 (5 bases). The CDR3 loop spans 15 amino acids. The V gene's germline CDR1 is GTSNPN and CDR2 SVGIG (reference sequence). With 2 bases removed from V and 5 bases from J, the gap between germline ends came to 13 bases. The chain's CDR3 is CAWSSGSVNNSPLHF. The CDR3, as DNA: TGTGCCTGGAGTTCAGGGTCCGTGAATAATTCACCCCTCCACTTT.